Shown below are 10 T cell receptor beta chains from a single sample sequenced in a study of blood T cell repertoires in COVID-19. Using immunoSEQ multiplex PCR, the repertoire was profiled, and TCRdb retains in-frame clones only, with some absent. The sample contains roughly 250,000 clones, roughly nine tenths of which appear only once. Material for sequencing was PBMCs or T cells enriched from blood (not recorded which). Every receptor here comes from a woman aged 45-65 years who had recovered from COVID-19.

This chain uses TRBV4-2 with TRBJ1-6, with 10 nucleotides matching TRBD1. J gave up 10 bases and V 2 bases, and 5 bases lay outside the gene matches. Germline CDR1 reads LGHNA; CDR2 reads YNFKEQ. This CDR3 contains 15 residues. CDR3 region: CASSQRDRGESPLHF. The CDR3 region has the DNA TGTGCCAGCAGCCAAAGGGACAGGGGAGAATCACCCCTCCACTTT.

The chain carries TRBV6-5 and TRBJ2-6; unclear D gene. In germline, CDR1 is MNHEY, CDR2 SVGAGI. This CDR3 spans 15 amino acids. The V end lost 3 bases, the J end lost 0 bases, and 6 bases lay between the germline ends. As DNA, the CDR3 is TGTGCCAGCAGTTATGAGGCCTCTGGGGCCAACGTCCTGACTTTC. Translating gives CASSYEASGANVLTF.

The CDR3 sequence is CASSIAGFDRREGEQYF. In DNA form, the CDR3 reads TGTGCCAGTAGTATTGCAGGCTTTGATCGGCGGGAGGGCGAGCAGTACTTC. This chain connects TRBV19 to TRBJ2-7; 9 bases are shared with TRBD2. The length of the CDR3 is 17 residues. From germline, CDR1 is LNHDA and CDR2 SQIVND (reference sequence). Unmatched junction bases numbered 15, after V lost 3 bases and J lost 6 bases.

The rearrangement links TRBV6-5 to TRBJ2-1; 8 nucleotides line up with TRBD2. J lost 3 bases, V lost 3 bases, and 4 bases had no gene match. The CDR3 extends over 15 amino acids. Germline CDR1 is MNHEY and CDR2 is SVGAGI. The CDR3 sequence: CASSYTSGSYNEQFF. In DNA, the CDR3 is TGTGCCAGCAGTTATACCAGCGGGAGCTACAATGAGCAGTTCTTC.

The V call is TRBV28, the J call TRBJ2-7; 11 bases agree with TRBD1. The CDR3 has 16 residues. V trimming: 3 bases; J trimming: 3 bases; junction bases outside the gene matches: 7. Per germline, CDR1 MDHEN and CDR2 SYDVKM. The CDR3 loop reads CASSLVLGTGGYEQYF. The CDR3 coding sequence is TGTGCCAGCAGTTTGGTTCTGGGGACAGGGGGCTACGAGCAGTACTTC.

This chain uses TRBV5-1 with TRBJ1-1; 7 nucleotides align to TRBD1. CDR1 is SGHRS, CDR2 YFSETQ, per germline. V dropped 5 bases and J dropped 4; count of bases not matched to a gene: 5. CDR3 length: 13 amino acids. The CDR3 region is CASRLTGSTEAFF. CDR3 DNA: TGCGCCAGCAGGCTGACAGGGAGCACTGAAGCTTTCTTT.

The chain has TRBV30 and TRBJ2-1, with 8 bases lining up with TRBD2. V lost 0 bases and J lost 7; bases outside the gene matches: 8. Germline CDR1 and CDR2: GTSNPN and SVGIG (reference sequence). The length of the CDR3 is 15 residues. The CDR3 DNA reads TGTGCCTGGAGTGTTATAGCGGGACGTTTTAATGAGCAGTTCTTC. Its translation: CAWSVIAGRFNEQFF. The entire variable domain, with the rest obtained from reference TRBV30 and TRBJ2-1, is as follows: SQTIHQWPATLVQPVGSPLSLECTVEGTSNPNLYWYRQAAGRGLQLLFYSVGIGQISSEVPQNLSASRPQDRQFILSSKKLLLSDSGFYLCAWSVIAGRFNEQFFGPGTRLTVL.

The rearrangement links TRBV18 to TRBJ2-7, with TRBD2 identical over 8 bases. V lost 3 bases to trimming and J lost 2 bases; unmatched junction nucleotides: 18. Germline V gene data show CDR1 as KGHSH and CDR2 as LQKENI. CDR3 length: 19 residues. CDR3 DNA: TGTGCCAGCTCACCGAGGGGAGAATGGGGTGGGACTAGGACCTACGAGCAGTACTTC. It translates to CASSPRGEWGGTRTYEQYF.

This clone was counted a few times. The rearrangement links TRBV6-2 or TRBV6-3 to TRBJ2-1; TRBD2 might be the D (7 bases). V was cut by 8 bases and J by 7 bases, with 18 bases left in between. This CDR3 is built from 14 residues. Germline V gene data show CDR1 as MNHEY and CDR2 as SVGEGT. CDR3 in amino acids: CASCSGGSANEQFF. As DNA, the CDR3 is TGTGCCAGCTGTTCGGGGGGCTCTGCGAATGAGCAGTTCTTC.

The CDR3 reads CASSAFTGNYGYTF. In nucleotides, the CDR3 is TGTGCCAGCAGTGCATTTACAGGGAACTATGGCTACACCTTC. The chain employs TRBV27 and TRBJ1-2; a weak D match, TRBD1 (6 bases). The CDR3 is 14 residues long. Germline CDR1 and CDR2: MNHEY and SMNVEV (reference sequence). Trimming cost V 5 bases and J 2 bases, with 12 bases left between them.